This TCR beta chain is from a study of T cell responses to AZD1222 COVID-19 vaccine. This CDR3 comprises 15 residues. V dropped 5 bases and J dropped 3 bases, with 16 bases sitting between them. Germline-derived CDR1 and CDR2 are SEHNR and FQNEAQ (reference sequence). Concerning this clone itself: As yet, its antigen is unknown.

The data were produced by immunoSEQ multiplex PCR, yet TCRdb's version contains in-frame clones alone and is incomplete. The profile shows around 100,000 clones, about 90% of them singletons. Whole-study findings and limits: A rise in Spike-specific TCR breadth and depth followed two AZD1222 doses. Donors, mostly white British, included more females; clonal diversity was possibly underestimated. Among AZD1222 vaccinees, only 5 or 6 were seropositive at baseline.

The sequence derives from an adult in good health. The source was peripheral blood, collected on day 0 of AZD1222 vaccination. The V and J genes are TRBV7-9 and TRBJ1-1, with D hard to call. The CDR3: CASSHGRGRDTEAFF. The CDR3 region has the DNA TGTGCCAGCAGCCACGGACGCGGGAGAGACACTGAAGCTTTCTTT. The full variable domain, rest sourced from reference TRBV7-9 and TRBJ1-1, is DTGVSQNPRHKITKRGQNVTFRCDPISEHNRLYWYRQTLGQGPEFLTYFQNEAQLEKSRLLSDRFSAERPKGSFSTLEIQRTEQGDSAMYLCASSHGRGRDTEAFFGQGTRLTVV.